These 21 T cell receptor beta chains were all obtained from the same sample, sequenced in a study of blood T cell repertoires in COVID-19. Sequenced by immunoSEQ multiplex PCR; TCRdb stores in-frame clones only, minus some. The data contain 110,000 to 150,000 clones, over 75% of them singletons. Sequencing was done on a sample of peripheral blood. The receptors come from a woman aged 60-75 years with active COVID-19.

This sequence joins TRBV14 and TRBJ1-2; the D gene is possibly TRBD1 (5 bases). CDR3 length: 15 residues. V was cut by 2 bases and J by 2 bases, with 12 bases left in between. Germline lookup yields CDR1 SGHDN and CDR2 FVKESK. The CDR3 bases are TGTGCCAGCAGCCAACTAGCGACAGCCAACTATGGCTACACCTTC. It encodes CASSQLATANYGYTF.

This clone was seen once. The V gene is TRBV24-1, the J gene TRBJ2-3, with TRBD2 identical over 10 bases. V gave up 4 bases and J gave up 5 bases; unmatched junction bases: 11. From germline, CDR1 is KGHDR and CDR2 SFDVKD. This CDR3 has 17 residues. This CDR3 is CATSDSTLAGGIDTQYF. The CDR3 DNA reads as TGTGCCACCAGTGACTCAACCTTAGCGGGAGGTATAGATACGCAGTATTTT.

The chain has TRBV6-5 and TRBJ1-5, with D possibly being TRBD1 (6 bases). This CDR3 spans 14 amino acids. The V gene's germline CDR1 is MNHEY and CDR2 SVGAGI. V was trimmed by 6 bases and J by 4 bases, leaving 13 bases between them. This CDR3 reads CASSPFDRNQPQHF. CDR3 nucleotide sequence: TGTGCCAGCAGCCCATTCGACAGGAATCAGCCCCAGCATTTT.

To note about this clone: Other DNA sequences of this sample code for an identical CDR3. V is TRBV18 and J is TRBJ1-1; a weak D match, TRBD1 (5 bases). This CDR3 has 13 amino acids. V lost 0 bases and J 4 bases, leaving 6 bases between the germline ends. The germline V gene has CDR1 KGHSH and CDR2 LQKENI. For the CDR3, the DNA is TGTGCCAGCTCACCACCGGGGGGCACTGAAGCTTTCTTT. This encodes CASSPPGGTEAFF.

The V and J genes are TRBV29-1 and TRBJ2-7; D unclear. This CDR3 is built from 13 residues. The germline V and J ends were trimmed by 1 base and 3 bases, with 10 bases remaining between them. Germline values: CDR1 SQVTM, CDR2 ANQGSEA. CDR3 residues: CSVEVRQDYEQYF. CDR3 DNA: TGCAGCGTTGAAGTTCGGCAGGACTACGAGCAGTACTTC.

This clone was observed a handful of times. This sequence joins TRBV6-6 and TRBJ1-2; no reliable D call. Trimming took 5 bases from V and 0 from J, leaving 7 bases between them. Germline CDR1 is MNHNY and CDR2 is SVGAGI (reference sequence). This CDR3 spans 13 amino acids. The CDR3 nucleotides read TGTGCCAGCAGTCTACAAACTAACTATGGCTACACCTTC. It codes for CASSLQTNYGYTF.

The J gene is TRBJ2-7, the V gene TRBV28, with TRBD2 matching over 8 bases. This CDR3 spans 13 amino acids. V lost 5 bases to trimming and J lost 3 bases; unmatched junction nucleotides: 3. From germline, CDR1 is MDHEN and CDR2 SYDVKM. The CDR3 protein is CASSASGSYEQYF. CDR3 DNA sequence: TGTGCCAGCAGTGCGAGCGGGAGCTACGAGCAGTACTTC.

The chain is built from TRBV9 and TRBJ2-3, with 8 bases identical to TRBD1. The CDR3 totals 16 residues. Trimming removed 0 bases from V and 6 bases from J; junction bases left unmatched: 9. Germline values: CDR1 SGDLS, CDR2 YYNGEE. The CDR3 DNA sequence: TGTGCCAGCAGCGTAGGGCAGGGGGCCTTCCAGGATACGCAGTATTTT. Translated: CASSVGQGAFQDTQYF.

The genes are TRBV7-8 and TRBJ1-4, with a tentative D call TRBD1 (6 bases). V was cut by 4 bases and J by 8 bases, with 14 bases left in between. The CDR3 is 14 amino acids. In germline, CDR1 is SGHVS, CDR2 FQNEAQ. CDR3 residues: CASSSQGDAEKLFF. CDR3 bases: TGTGCCAGCAGCTCACAGGGAGATGCGGAAAAACTGTTTTTT.

The V call is TRBV19, the J call TRBJ2-5, with D tentatively TRBD1 (6 bases). The V gene lost 5 bases and the J gene lost 5 bases, with 18 bases spanning the gap. The CDR3 length is 15 residues. Per the germline V gene, CDR1 is LNHDA and CDR2 is SQIVND (reference sequence). CDR3 DNA sequence: TGTGCCAGTAGTTGGGAAACAGGGTCGGAGGAGACCCAGTACTTC. Its translation is CASSWETGSEETQYF.

The chain has TRBV6-2 or TRBV6-3 and TRBJ2-4, with 9 bases fitting TRBD1. Germline values: CDR1 MNHEY, CDR2 SVGEGT. This CDR3 is 13 amino acids long. The trim removed 6 bases at V and 5 bases at J, leaving 2 bases unmatched. The CDR3 spells CASSRTGENIQYF. CDR3 in DNA: TGTGCCAGCAGCCGGACAGGGGAAAACATTCAGTACTTC.

The chain recombines TRBV9 with TRBJ2-1; 11 bases are shared with TRBD2. The CDR3 covers 17 residues. From germline, CDR1 is SGDLS and CDR2 YYNGEE. The junction had 5 bases not matched to a gene; V was cut back by 0 bases and J by 3 bases. The CDR3 region has the DNA TGTGCCAGCAGCGTAGGGGGGACTAGCGGTATCTACAATGAGCAGTTCTTC. Translated: CASSVGGTSGIYNEQFF.

The chain couples TRBV9 to TRBJ2-5; TRBD2 is a possible D gene (6 bases). V lost 2 bases and J lost 2, with 16 bases in between. The germline gives CDR1 SGDLS, CDR2 YYNGEE. The CDR3 loop spans 16 amino acids. The CDR3 here is CASSVRTGVRQETQYF. In DNA form, the CDR3 reads TGTGCCAGCAGCGTCCGTACGGGGGTCCGGCAAGAGACCCAGTACTTC.

The V and J genes are TRBV19 and TRBJ1-5; possibly TRBD1 for D (6 bases). V was shortened by 6 bases and J by 7 bases, with 16 bases between the two germline ends. The CDR3 is made up of 14 amino acids. The germline CDR1 and CDR2 sequences are LNHDA and SQIVND (reference sequence). CDR3 protein: CASRTQGLGQPQHF. The CDR3 DNA sequence: TGTGCCAGTAGGACACAGGGATTGGGGCAGCCCCAGCATTTT.

The chain is built from TRBV19 and TRBJ2-5; no firm D call. The CDR3 covers 14 residues. Germline V gives CDR1 LNHDA, CDR2 SQIVND (reference sequence). V lost 1 base and J lost 3, with 9 bases in between. CDR3 loop: CASSIAGTEETQYF. CDR3 nucleotide sequence: TGTGCCAGTAGTATAGCTGGTACAGAAGAGACCCAGTACTTC.

V usage is TRBV9 and J usage is TRBJ1-2; D is unclear. The CDR3 has 16 amino acids. Germline V lookup: CDR1 SGDLS, CDR2 YYNGEE. V lost 4 bases, J lost 6 bases, and 22 bases lay in between. CDR3 amino acids: CASSSSKNRRFDGYTF. CDR3 bases: TGTGCCAGCAGCTCCTCGAAGAATCGGAGATTTGATGGCTACACCTTC.

The chain carries TRBV19 and TRBJ1-4, with 10 bases that match TRBD1. Germline V CDR1 and CDR2: LNHDA, SQIVND (reference sequence). The length of the CDR3 is 15 residues. Germline trimming cut 5 bases from V and 8 bases from J; bases unmatched to any gene: 8. As DNA, the CDR3 is TGTGCCAGTAGTCTTGACAGGGGGCAAGCGGAAAAACTGTTTTTT. This gives the protein CASSLDRGQAEKLFF.

The rearrangement joins TRBV11-3 to TRBJ1-3; 10 bases fit TRBD1. V lost 3 bases, J lost 2 bases, and 4 bases stayed unmatched. Germline CDR1 is SGHNT and CDR2 is YENEEA. The length of the CDR3 is 16 residues. The CDR3, as DNA: TGTGCCAGCAGCTTCGGGACAGGGGATACTGGAAACACCATATATTTT. Protein product: CASSFGTGDTGNTIYF.

At least ten counts were recorded for this clone. J is TRBJ2-7 and V is TRBV5-4; 8 nucleotides line up with TRBD2. CDR3 length equals 15 residues. CDR1 and CDR2 (germline): SGHNT, YYREEE (reference sequence). The junction had 8 bases not matched to a gene; V was cut back by 4 bases and J by 2 bases. The CDR3 DNA sequence: TGTGCCAGCAGCACACAATCCGGGAGGGCCTACGAGCAGTACTTC. It yields the protein CASSTQSGRAYEQYF.

CDR3 sequence (DNA): TGCGCCAGCACTGGGGGTCCGGACAGGGGGCTCTCTGGGGCCAACGTCCTGACTTTC. As protein: CASTGGPDRGLSGANVLTF. The chain combines TRBV5-1 with TRBJ2-6; 11 bases align to TRBD1. This CDR3 has 19 residues. Germline V lookup: CDR1 SGHRS, CDR2 YFSETQ. The V segment lost 6 bases and the J segment 0 bases; nucleotides outside the gene matches: 11.

This clone has a single count. The V and J genes are TRBV19 and TRBJ2-7, with 8 bases lining up with TRBD2. CDR1 and CDR2 from the germline V gene are LNHDA and SQIVND (reference sequence). The CDR3 is 16 residues long. V shed 3 bases, J shed 7 bases, and the junction held 14 bases outside the gene matches. CDR3 DNA sequence: TGTGCCAGTAGTATCCAAACCCTTAGACTAGCGAGGGAGCAGTACTTC. Translation gives CASSIQTLRLAREQYF.